This T cell receptor (beta chain) was recorded in a study of T cell responses to AZD1222 COVID-19 vaccine. Broader study findings: Donors skewed white British and female; clonal diversity was possibly underestimated. Only after the peak T cell response were repertoires sampled. Spike-specific TCR breadth and depth rose after two AZD1222 doses.

About this clone: Its antigen is still unknown.

Sequencing used immunoSEQ multiplex PCR; TCRdb keeps in-frame clones, though not all of them. The data hold 150,000 to 200,000 clones, with around 88% observed a single time. Analysis merged second doses at about 4 or about 12 weeks. Germline CDR1 reads KGHSH; CDR2 reads LQKENI. The germline V and J ends were trimmed by 4 bases and 3 bases, with 13 bases remaining between them. The CDR3 runs to 14 residues. The sample here was peripheral blood, taken 28 days after the second AZD1222 dose. The source is an adult who received the AZD1222 COVID-19 vaccine. This chain joins TRBV18 and TRBJ2-7; weak D call: TRBD1 (5 bases). The CDR3, as DNA: TGTGCCAGCTCACTCTTAGGGGAACGCTACGAGCAGTACTTC. Encoded protein: CASSLLGERYEQYF.